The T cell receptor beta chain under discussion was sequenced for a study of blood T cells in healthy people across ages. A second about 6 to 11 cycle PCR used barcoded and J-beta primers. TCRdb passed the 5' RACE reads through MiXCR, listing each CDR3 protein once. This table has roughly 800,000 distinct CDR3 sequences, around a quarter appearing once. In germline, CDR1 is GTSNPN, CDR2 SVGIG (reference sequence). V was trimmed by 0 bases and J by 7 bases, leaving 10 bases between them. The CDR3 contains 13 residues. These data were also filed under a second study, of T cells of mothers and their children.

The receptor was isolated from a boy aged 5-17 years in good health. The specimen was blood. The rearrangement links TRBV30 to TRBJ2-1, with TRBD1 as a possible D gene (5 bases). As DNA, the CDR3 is TGTGCCTGGAGTGTGGGGCAGGGAAATGAGCAGTTCTTC. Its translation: CAWSVGQGNEQFF. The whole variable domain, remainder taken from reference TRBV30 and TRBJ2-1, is SQTIHQWPATLVQPVGSPLSLECTVEGTSNPNLYWYRQAAGRGLQLLFYSVGIGQISSEVPQNLSASRPQDRQFILSSKKLLLSDSGFYLCAWSVGQGNEQFFGPGTRLTVL.